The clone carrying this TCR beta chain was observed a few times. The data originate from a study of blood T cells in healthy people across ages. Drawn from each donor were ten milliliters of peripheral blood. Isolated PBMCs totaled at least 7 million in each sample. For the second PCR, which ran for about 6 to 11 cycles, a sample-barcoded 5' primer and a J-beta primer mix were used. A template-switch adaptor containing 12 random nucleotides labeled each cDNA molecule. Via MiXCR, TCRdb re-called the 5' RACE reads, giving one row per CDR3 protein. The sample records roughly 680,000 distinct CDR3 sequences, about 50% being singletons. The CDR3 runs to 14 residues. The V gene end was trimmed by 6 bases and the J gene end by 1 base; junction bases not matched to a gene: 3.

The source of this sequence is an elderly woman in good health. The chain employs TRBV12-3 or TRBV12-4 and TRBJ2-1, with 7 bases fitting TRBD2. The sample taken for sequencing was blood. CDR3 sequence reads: CASSTGRSYNEQFF. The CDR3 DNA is TGTGCCAGCAGCACCGGGAGGTCCTACAATGAGCAGTTCTTC.